This TCR beta chain appears in the sequencing data of a study of T cell repertoires in cytomegalovirus infection (dated by TCRdb to between 2018 and 2021). Describing the broader study: Peptide stimulations targeted recently identified HLA-C-restricted CMV epitopes, whose presentation resists viral immunomodulation, together with well-studied HLA-B-restricted epitopes. Donor HLA type was relevant to the analysis, because carriage of CMV infection together with the matching HLA type was indicated by public TCR beta signatures.

Study-wide conclusions, independent of this receptor: In the ex vivo response, HLA-C-restricted CMV-specific TCR beta clonotypes were dominant, and in two of eight donors the single most frequent clonotype came from this HLA-C-restricted group. Carriers of CMV infection plus the relevant HLA type were discriminated by the cumulative frequency of public TCR beta family members in the study cohort and in an independent roughly 350-donor cohort.

Comments on this clonotype: Which antigen it targets is not known. Nothing much larger sits one base from this clone, and base qualities are not available.

The label giving this sample's treatment or condition can be read as: in vitro stimulation with specific CMV peptide epitopes to enrich CMV-specific T cells. Sequencing was performed on an Illumina HiSeq 1500. Starting from the raw public reads, TCRdb applied fastp trimming at Q25, assembled clones with MiXCR and retained in-frame beta chains. Every entry covers one CDR3 protein and lists the most common genes and DNA from its rows. Present in this sample are 900,000 to 950,000 distinct CDR3 sequences, around a third of which were seen just once. In total, the top ten clones hold over 12% of the sample. The source was cultured CD8+ T cells from PBMCs, collected from culture after CMV antigen stimulation. This clonotype was obtained from a human donor in good health (CMV status not recorded). Some clones in this sample may be carry-over from other donors' samples.

For the CDR3, the sequence is CSGTGGTYTEAFF. The DNA sequence follows: TGCAGCGGGACAGGGGGCACGTACACTGAAGCTTTCTTT. The chain links TRBV29-1 with TRBJ1-1; 11 bases in between match TRBD1. After removal of 7 bases from V and 3 bases from J, the junction retains 4 bases not matched to a gene. The CDR1 and CDR2 encoded by the germline V gene are SQVTM and ANQGSEA. Taken from cysteine to phenylalanine, the CDR3 has 13 residues. Just CDR3 DNA is preserved here, 39 bases in frame from base 1. Full variable domain (CDR3 extended with the reference TRBV29-1 and TRBJ1-1 proteins): SAVISQKPSRDICQRGTSLTIQCQVDSQVTMMFWYRQQPGQSLTLIATANQGSEATYESGFVIDKFPISRPNLTFSTLTVSNMSPEDSSIYLCSGTGGTYTEAFFGQGTRLTVV.